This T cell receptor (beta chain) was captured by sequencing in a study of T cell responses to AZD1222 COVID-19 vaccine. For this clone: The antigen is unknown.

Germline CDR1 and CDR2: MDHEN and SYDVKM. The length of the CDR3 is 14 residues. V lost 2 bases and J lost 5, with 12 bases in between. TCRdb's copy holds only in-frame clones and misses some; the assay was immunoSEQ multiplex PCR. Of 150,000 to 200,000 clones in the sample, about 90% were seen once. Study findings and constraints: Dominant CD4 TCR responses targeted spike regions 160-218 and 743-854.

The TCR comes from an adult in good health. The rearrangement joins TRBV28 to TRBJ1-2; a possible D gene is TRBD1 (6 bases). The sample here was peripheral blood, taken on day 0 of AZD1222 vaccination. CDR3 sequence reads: CASSLADRVYGYTF. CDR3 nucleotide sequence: TGTGCCAGCAGTTTAGCGGACAGAGTTTATGGCTACACCTTC.